This T cell receptor (beta chain) appears in the sequencing data of a study of T cell responses to AZD1222 COVID-19 vaccine. Whole-study results and caveats: Just six AZD1222 recipients tested seropositive at baseline. Unmutated regions of variants are reportedly targeted by nearly half of spike-specific TCRs. Increases in Spike-specific TCR breadth and depth were seen after two AZD1222 doses. A mostly white British donor set with more females was recruited, and clonal diversity was possibly underestimated.

Generated by immunoSEQ multiplex PCR, the TCRdb table keeps only in-frame clones and is missing some. The repertoire consists of 90,000 to 150,000 clones, with approximately 91% occurring once and the leading ten covering 2.4%. A word on this clone: Antigen: not known.

In germline, CDR1 is SNHLY, CDR2 FYNNEI. The CDR3 covers 16 residues. V lost 1 base to trimming and J lost 3 bases, with 15 bases between them. This receptor was obtained from an adult in good health. The sequencing used peripheral blood, collected on day 0 of AZD1222 vaccination. This chain connects TRBV2 to TRBJ1-1; D is unresolved. CDR3 DNA: TGTGCCAGCAGTGAAGTTCGGGGAATGGTGGACACTGAAGCTTTCTTT. Its translation is CASSEVRGMVDTEAFF. The full variable domain, with the rest looked up from reference TRBV2 and TRBJ1-1, is EPEVTQTPSHQVTQMGQEVILRCVPISNHLYFYWYRQILGQKVEFLVSFYNNEISEKSEIFDDQFSVERPDGSNFTLKIRSTKLEDSAMYFCASSEVRGMVDTEAFFGQGTRLTVV.